A single sample gave rise to the 7 T cell receptor beta chains below, sequenced in a study of blood T cell repertoires in COVID-19. The data were produced by immunoSEQ multiplex PCR, yet TCRdb's version contains in-frame clones alone and is incomplete. The sample records 150,000 to 200,000 clones, approximately 92% being singletons. The sample was PBMCs or T cells enriched from blood (not recorded which). The receptors stem from a woman in her 40s with acute COVID-19.

This clone was found a few times. This chain connects TRBV19 to TRBJ2-1, with a possible D match to TRBD2 (5 bases). CDR3 length: 13 amino acids. The V and J ends lost 6 bases and 5 bases respectively, with 11 bases between them. Germline assignment: CDR1 LNHDA and CDR2 SQIVND (reference sequence). The CDR3 DNA is TGTGCCAGTAGCCGGACTTACCACAATGAGCAGTTCTTC. It is translated as CASSRTYHNEQFF.

The V gene is TRBV6-5, the J gene TRBJ1-2; D might be TRBD1 (5 bases). This CDR3 has 15 residues. Germline V gene sequence: CDR1 MNHEY, CDR2 SVGAGI. V lost 6 bases to trimming and J lost 13 bases, with 27 bases between them. For the CDR3, the DNA is TGTGCCAGCAGGCCCCGCCCTGTGGGGCCGTCAGTATTCACCTTC. Residues: CASRPRPVGPSVFTF.

This rearrangement joins TRBV5-1 to TRBJ2-3; D might be TRBD1 (5 bases). The germline V and J ends were trimmed by 4 bases and 2 bases, with 14 bases remaining between them. Per the germline V gene, CDR1 is SGHRS and CDR2 is YFSETQ. The CDR3 loop spans 15 amino acids. CDR3 bases: TGCGCCAGCAGCCAAACAGGACATTCCACAGATACGCAGTATTTT. The encoded protein is CASSQTGHSTDTQYF. Full variable domain (rest looked up from reference TRBV5-1 and TRBJ2-3): KAGVTQTPRYLIKTRGQQVTLSCSPISGHRSVSWYQQTPGQGLQFLFEYFSETQRNKGNFPGRFSGRQFSNSRSEMNVSTLELGDSALYLCASSQTGHSTDTQYFGPGTRLTVL.

In its sample, this clone was seen once. This rearrangement joins TRBV28 to TRBJ1-3; 9 bases fit TRBD1. The CDR3 spans 16 residues. With V trimmed by 3 bases and J by 1 base, 4 bases remained unmatched. Germline CDR1 reads MDHEN; CDR2 reads SYDVKM. CDR3: CASSLFDRGSGNTIYF. DNA of the CDR3: TGTGCCAGCAGTTTGTTTGACAGGGGGTCTGGAAACACCATATATTTT.

The chain uses TRBV19 and TRBJ2-1, with 9 bases lining up with TRBD2. The V and J ends lost 5 bases and 4 bases, in that order; junction bases with no gene match: 6. CDR1 is LNHDA and CDR2 is SQIVND in the germline V gene (reference sequence). The CDR3 is made up of 15 amino acids. CDR3 loop: CASSPTSGRYNEQFF. The CDR3 DNA reads TGTGCCAGTAGTCCCACTAGCGGGCGATACAATGAGCAGTTCTTC.

The chain has TRBV19 and TRBJ2-3, with a tentative D call TRBD2 (5 bases). The germline gives CDR1 LNHDA, CDR2 SQIVND (reference sequence). V was clipped by 5 bases and J by 1 base, with 16 bases between them. The CDR3 extends over 16 amino acids. CDR3 bases: TGTGCCAGTAGTCCCCTTTTCATCGGGGGCACAGATACGCAGTATTTT. The encoded protein is CASSPLFIGGTDTQYF. Full variable domain (missing parts from reference TRBV19 and TRBJ2-3): DGGITQSPKYLFRKEGQNVTLSCEQNLNHDAMYWYRQDPGQGLRLIYYSQIVNDFQKGDIAEGYSVSREKKESFPLTVTSAQKNPTAFYLCASSPLFIGGTDTQYFGPGTRLTVL.

As concerns this clone: Within the sample, other DNA sequences also encode this same CDR3. The chain uses TRBV20-1 and TRBJ2-7; the D is unclear. This CDR3 is built from 11 residues. Germline values: CDR1 DFQATT, CDR2 SNEGSKA (reference sequence). Trimming pared 4 bases from V and 0 bases from J, leaving 4 bases between. The CDR3 region has the DNA TGCAGTGCTACGGGCTCCTACGAGCAGTACTTC. Protein sequence: CSATGSYEQYF.